This section outlines one T cell receptor beta chain sequence together with its context. It has no known antigen specificity. One base away there is no much larger clone; base qualities are not given. The data stem from a study of T-cell memory formation after mild COVID-19 (dated by TCRdb to the early 2020s). Describing the broader study: Most TCR sequence clusters were specific to one of the two donors. Two young, previously healthy adult volunteers, one female and one male, were included in the cohort. Longitudinal TCRalpha and TCRbeta repertoire sequencing tracked T-cell clones expanding and contracting after mild COVID-19 in a couple of donors.

The reads were generated on an Illumina NovaSeq 6000. cDNA libraries for TCRalpha and TCRbeta were prepared by 5'RACE using constant-segment primers, with sample barcodes and unique molecular identifiers added. RNA was extracted from every sample with Trizol reagent. Libraries were amplified in two PCR steps, with a second sample barcode and Illumina TruSeq adapters added in the second step. Libraries were sequenced on an Illumina NovaSeq with 2 x 150 bp paired-end reads. In the original analysis: With migec v1.2.7, reads were demultiplexed and then collapsed into UMI-guided consensus sequences. With mixcr v2.1.11, UMI consensuses were aligned to TRA and TRB V and J templates and assembled into clonotypes. Clonotypes were classified as expanded or contracted when called significant by both edgeR and NoisET, with noise models trained on biological replicates. edgeR calls used a false discovery rate-adjusted p below 0.01 and a log2 fold-change threshold of 1. As an exploratory analysis of dynamics, PCA with hierarchical clustering was applied to max-normalized trajectories of the 1000 most abundant clonotypes. Each responding clone was given a CD4 or CD8 phenotype based on the CD4+ and CD8+ repertoires, which had been sequenced separately. Clones were called with MiXCR by TCRdb after fastp trimmed the public reads at Q25, and only in-frame beta chains were retained. Rows are combined by CDR3 protein, so each entry shows the most common genes and DNA. The authors' filters were not applied to this entry. This sample gives around 430,000 distinct CDR3 sequences in total; around a sixth of them show up just once. The top ten clonotypes cover under 25% of the sample.

Ficoll-Paque density gradient centrifugation was the method used to isolate PBMCs. Study-level results and caveats: Balanced CD4/CD8 phenotypes were observed for clones contracting from day 15 to 85, whereas a bias towards CD4+ was observed for a second wave of clones expanding from day 15 to 37. SARS-CoV-2 specificity of the second-wave clones peaking on day 37 was not confirmed. Contracting CD4+ clones turned up mainly in the CM and EM memory subsets, whereas EMRA was where CD8+ clones were enriched. Only a couple of mild cases were covered in the study, and larger cohorts including severe cases with pre-infection samples were considered necessary. Some responding clones were detected in pre-infection memory, which suggested that pre-existing cross-reactive memory T cells had joined the SARS-CoV-2 response.

This sequence originates from a man between 18 and 35 years old who had mild COVID-19 (a few samples of this study predate the infection). The sample titles of this study are shuffled in the database, so cell type and time point are left out; the donor was told from shared clones. Material for sequencing was PBMCs or a T cell subset sorted from them (not recorded which).

The CDR3 reads as follows: CSVTRQSNTEAFF. The DNA sequence reads TGCAGTGTCACGCGGCAGTCGAACACTGAAGCTTTCTTT. The chain is assembled from TRBV20-1 and TRBJ1-1; a confident D gene designation cannot be given. Reading the germline V gene (reference sequence) gives CDR1 DFQATT and CDR2 SNEGSKA. From the cysteine through the phenylalanine, the CDR3 covers 13 amino acids. The kept DNA is CDR3 alone, 39 bases in frame from the first base. A distance of 13 bases separates the germline ends of V and J, which lose 7 bases and 1 base respectively.